A selection of T cell receptor beta chains follows, all from one sample in a study of radiation and T cells in renal cell carcinoma. Clones were sequenced by immunoSEQ multiplex PCR, and TCRdb holds only the in-frame ones, with some missing. This sample has roughly 130,000 clones, with 88% found just once. The sequenced sample was blood, obtained from a patient whose treatment included radiotherapy and nephrectomy. Receptors originate from a woman in her seventies with renal cell carcinoma. Both conserved end residues are trimmed from each CDR3. The order of the fields is V gene, J gene, CDR3 protein.

V gene: TRBV5-1; J gene: TRBJ2-5; CDR3 protein: ASSQGLADGWETQY
V gene: TRBV27; J gene: TRBJ2-5; CDR3 protein: ASSLSETQY
V gene: TRBV7-2; J gene: TRBJ1-2; CDR3 protein: ASSYGTGSGYT
V gene: TRBV11-1; J gene: TRBJ2-7; CDR3 protein: ASSLRDRFEQY
V gene: TRBV4-2; J gene: TRBJ2-5; CDR3 protein: ASSLPQGETQY
V gene: TRBV5-6; J gene: TRBJ2-1; CDR3 protein: ASSPPGSGGYSNEQF
V gene: TRBV4-3; J gene: TRBJ2-1; CDR3 protein: ASSQRGNEQF
V gene: TRBV10-3; J gene: TRBJ2-3; CDR3 protein: AISDSGGLTDTQY
V gene: TRBV5-8; J gene: TRBJ2-3; CDR3 protein: ASSPGLAGGTDTQY
V gene: TRBV7-2; J gene: TRBJ2-1; CDR3 protein: ASNDFLGSSYNEQF
V gene: TRBV18; J gene: TRBJ2-1; CDR3 protein: ASSPPFLAGNNEQF
V gene: TRBV4-3; J gene: TRBJ1-2; CDR3 protein: ASSPTHKTNYGYT
V gene: TRBV9; J gene: TRBJ2-2; CDR3 protein: ASSVEGGGTGELF
V gene: TRBV10-3; J gene: TRBJ1-1; CDR3 protein: AISELGAGTEAF
V gene: TRBV27; J gene: TRBJ1-6; CDR3 protein: ASSPRAFNNSPLH
V gene: TRBV21-1; J gene: TRBJ2-7; CDR3 protein: ASSKWEGNHEQY
V gene: TRBV27; J gene: TRBJ2-3; CDR3 protein: ASSFQVQASSTDTQY
V gene: TRBV19; J gene: TRBJ1-2; CDR3 protein: ASSIERAVYT
V gene: TRBV5-8; J gene: TRBJ2-3; CDR3 protein: ASSFPTGTSADTQY
V gene: TRBV13; J gene: TRBJ1-2; CDR3 protein: ASSRDRAGGYT
V gene: TRBV2; J gene: TRBJ1-1; CDR3 protein: ASSEPRGIDTEAF
V gene: TRBV9; J gene: TRBJ2-1; CDR3 protein: ASSLSYNEQF
V gene: TRBV2; J gene: TRBJ1-1; CDR3 protein: ASRDGEAF
V gene: TRBV5-8; J gene: TRBJ2-7; CDR3 protein: ASSLLVYEQY
V gene: TRBV7-9; J gene: TRBJ1-5; CDR3 protein: ASSPPGTGEVYQPQH
V gene: TRBV7-2; J gene: TRBJ2-7; CDR3 protein: ASSLGEYEQY
V gene: TRBV9; J gene: TRBJ1-2; CDR3 protein: ASSVSPEGSGYT
V gene: TRBV30; J gene: TRBJ2-1; CDR3 protein: ACHPPLNNEQF
V gene: TRBV5-4; J gene: TRBJ2-1; CDR3 protein: ASSLDQGRYNEQF
V gene: TRBV7-2; J gene: TRBJ2-1; CDR3 protein: ASSLAWGSYNEQF
V gene: TRBV6-5; J gene: TRBJ2-2; CDR3 protein: ASSRIQGNTGELF
V gene: TRBV5-6; J gene: TRBJ2-1; CDR3 protein: ASSFGSGGPSSYNEQF
V gene: TRBV29-1; J gene: TRBJ2-3; CDR3 protein: SVSGTGGTDTQY
V gene: TRBV5-3; J gene: TRBJ1-5; CDR3 protein: ARSLRTGEGQPQH
V gene: TRBV7-9; J gene: TRBJ2-3; CDR3 protein: ASSLSGTAFTDTQY
V gene: TRBV7-2; J gene: TRBJ1-4; CDR3 protein: ASSFKGQASFEKLF
V gene: TRBV19; J gene: TRBJ1-1; CDR3 protein: ASSILGGAGTEAF
V gene: TRBV4-2; J gene: TRBJ1-1; CDR3 protein: ASSPRSIAMNTEAF
V gene: TRBV5-1; J gene: TRBJ2-1; CDR3 protein: ASSSPSSYNEQF
V gene: TRBV9; J gene: TRBJ2-1; CDR3 protein: ASSVARAGSNEQF
V gene: TRBV5-4; J gene: TRBJ2-3; CDR3 protein: ASSLPGTSTDTQY
V gene: TRBV4-3; J gene: TRBJ1-6; CDR3 protein: ASSQGETAPSPLH
V gene: TRBV19; J gene: TRBJ2-2; CDR3 protein: ASRDRGYSGELF
V gene: TRBV10-1; J gene: TRBJ1-2; CDR3 protein: ATPNYGYT